The next 2 T cell receptor beta chains were all read from a single sample in a study of blood T cells in healthy people across ages. It was with a sample-barcoded 5' primer and a J-beta primer mix that a second PCR of roughly 7 to 12 cycles was run. One entry per CDR3 protein results from TCRdb running MiXCR on the 5' RACE reads. The repertoire holds around 1,700,000 distinct CDR3 sequences, about 28% seen once, with roughly 8.2% in the top ten. Sequenced material: blood. The receptors were gathered from a woman aged 30 to 39 in good health.

This rearrangement joins TRBV12-3 or TRBV12-4 to TRBJ2-5; 9 bases align to TRBD1. The V and J ends lost 3 bases and 5 bases, in that order; junction bases with no gene match: 7. The CDR3 totals 15 residues. CDR3 coding DNA: TGTGCCAGCAGTTTTACCGACAGGGGGATGGAGACCCAGTACTTC. This sequence encodes CASSFTDRGMETQYF.

J is TRBJ1-1 and V is TRBV29-1; D is unclear. Per the germline V gene, CDR1 is SQVTM and CDR2 is ANQGSEA. V shed 5 bases and J shed 4 bases, with 20 bases lying between them. The CDR3 has 15 amino acids. CDR3 sequence: CSVSGLSYLGTEAFF. The CDR3 bases are TGCAGCGTTTCAGGCTTATCCTACCTAGGCACTGAAGCTTTCTTT.